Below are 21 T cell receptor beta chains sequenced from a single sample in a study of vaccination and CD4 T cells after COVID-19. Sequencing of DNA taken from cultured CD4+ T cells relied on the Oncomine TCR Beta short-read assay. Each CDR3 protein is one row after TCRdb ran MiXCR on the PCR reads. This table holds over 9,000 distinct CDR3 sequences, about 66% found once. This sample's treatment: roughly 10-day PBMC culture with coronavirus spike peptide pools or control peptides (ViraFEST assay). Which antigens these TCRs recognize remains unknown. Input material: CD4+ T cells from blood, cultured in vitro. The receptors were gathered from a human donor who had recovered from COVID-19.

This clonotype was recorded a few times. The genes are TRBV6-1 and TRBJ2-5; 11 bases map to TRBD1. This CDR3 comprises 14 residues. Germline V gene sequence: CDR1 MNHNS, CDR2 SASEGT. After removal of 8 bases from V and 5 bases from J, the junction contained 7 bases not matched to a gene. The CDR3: CASGRTGGLETQYF. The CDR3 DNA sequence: TGTGCCAGCGGCCGGACAGGGGGCTTGGAGACCCAGTACTTC.

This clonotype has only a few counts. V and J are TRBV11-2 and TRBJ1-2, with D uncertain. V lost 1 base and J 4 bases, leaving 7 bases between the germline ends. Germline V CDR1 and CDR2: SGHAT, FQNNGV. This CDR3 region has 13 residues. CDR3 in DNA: TGTGCCAGCAGCTTAGGCGCCAGCTATGGCTACACCTTC. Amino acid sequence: CASSLGASYGYTF.

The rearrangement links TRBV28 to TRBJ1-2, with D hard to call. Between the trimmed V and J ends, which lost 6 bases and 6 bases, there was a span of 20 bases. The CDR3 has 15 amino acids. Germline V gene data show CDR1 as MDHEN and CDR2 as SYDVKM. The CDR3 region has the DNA TGTGCCAGCAGCGTCGGAGGCCCAGGTGGTAATGGCTACACCTTC. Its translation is CASSVGGPGGNGYTF.

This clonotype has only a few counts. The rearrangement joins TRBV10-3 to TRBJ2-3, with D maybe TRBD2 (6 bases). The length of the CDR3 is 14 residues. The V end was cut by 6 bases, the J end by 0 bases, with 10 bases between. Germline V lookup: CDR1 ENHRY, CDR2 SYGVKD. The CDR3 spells CAIRGLGSTDTQYF. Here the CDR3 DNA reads TGTGCCATCAGGGGACTGGGGAGCACAGATACGCAGTATTTT.

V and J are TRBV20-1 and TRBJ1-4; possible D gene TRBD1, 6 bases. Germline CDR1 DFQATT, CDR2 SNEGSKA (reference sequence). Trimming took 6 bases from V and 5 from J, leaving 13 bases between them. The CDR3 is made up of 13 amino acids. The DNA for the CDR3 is TGCAGTGCGGCACAGGGAAGGAATGAAAAACTGTTTTTT. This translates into CSAAQGRNEKLFF.

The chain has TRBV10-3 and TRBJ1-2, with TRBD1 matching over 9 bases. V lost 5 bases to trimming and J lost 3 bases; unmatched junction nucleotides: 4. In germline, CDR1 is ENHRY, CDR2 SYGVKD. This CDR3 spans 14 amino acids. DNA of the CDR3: TGTGCCATCAGTACCACAGGGGGCCACTATGGCTACACCTTC. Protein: CAISTTGGHYGYTF.

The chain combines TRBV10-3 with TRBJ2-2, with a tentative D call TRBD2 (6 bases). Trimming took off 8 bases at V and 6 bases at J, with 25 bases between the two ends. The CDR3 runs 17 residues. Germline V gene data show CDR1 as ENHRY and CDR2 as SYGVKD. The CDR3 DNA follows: TGTGCCATCCACCAGGGTGGTACTAGCAGTATCGCCGGGGAGCTGTTTTTT. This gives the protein CAIHQGGTSSIAGELFF.

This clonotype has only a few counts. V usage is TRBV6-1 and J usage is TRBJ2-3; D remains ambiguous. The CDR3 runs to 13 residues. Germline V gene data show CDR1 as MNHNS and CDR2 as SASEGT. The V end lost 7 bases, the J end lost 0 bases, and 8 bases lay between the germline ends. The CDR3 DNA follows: TGTGCCAGCACGGCACCTAGCACAGATACGCAGTATTTT. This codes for CASTAPSTDTQYF.

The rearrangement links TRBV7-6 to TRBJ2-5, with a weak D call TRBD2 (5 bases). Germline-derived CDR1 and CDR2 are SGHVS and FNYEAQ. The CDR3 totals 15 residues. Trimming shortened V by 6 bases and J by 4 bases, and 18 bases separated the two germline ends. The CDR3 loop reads CASRRPGPRGETQYF. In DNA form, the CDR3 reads TGTGCCAGCAGACGACCGGGTCCCCGGGGAGAGACCCAGTACTTC.

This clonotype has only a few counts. For the CDR3, the DNA is TGTGCCAGCAGTGGGGCCGGGACAGGGAGCCCTGAAGCTTTCTTT. Translation: CASSGAGTGSPEAFF. The V gene is TRBV2, the J gene TRBJ1-1, with TRBD1 identical over 9 bases. The CDR3 is 15 residues long. Germline V lookup: CDR1 SNHLY, CDR2 FYNNEI. V dropped 4 bases and J dropped 6; count of bases not matched to a gene: 9.

CDR3 DNA: TGTGCCAGCAGCCAAGATCGAAGCGGACAGGGGGCTCCTGCTAACTATGGCTACACCTTC. Amino acids: CASSQDRSGQGAPANYGYTF. The gene calls are TRBV3-1 and TRBJ1-2; 11 bases match TRBD1. Per the germline V gene, CDR1 is LGHDT and CDR2 is YNNKEL (reference sequence). After removal of 0 bases from V and 0 bases from J, the junction contained 12 bases not matched to a gene. CDR3 size: 20 residues.

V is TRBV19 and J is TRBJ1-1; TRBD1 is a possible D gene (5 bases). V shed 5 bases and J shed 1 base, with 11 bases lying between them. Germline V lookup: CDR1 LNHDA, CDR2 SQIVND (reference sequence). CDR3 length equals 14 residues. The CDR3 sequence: CASSSGLTNTEAFF. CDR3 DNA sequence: TGTGCCAGTAGTTCGGGACTTACGAACACTGAAGCTTTCTTT.

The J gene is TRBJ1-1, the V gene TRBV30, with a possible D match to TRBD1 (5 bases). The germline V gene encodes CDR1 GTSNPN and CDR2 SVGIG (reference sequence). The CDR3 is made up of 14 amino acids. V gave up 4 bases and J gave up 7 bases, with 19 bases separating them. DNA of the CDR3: TGTGCCTGGAACATCTACGGGCGGGGGGGTGAAGCTTTCTTT. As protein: CAWNIYGRGGEAFF.

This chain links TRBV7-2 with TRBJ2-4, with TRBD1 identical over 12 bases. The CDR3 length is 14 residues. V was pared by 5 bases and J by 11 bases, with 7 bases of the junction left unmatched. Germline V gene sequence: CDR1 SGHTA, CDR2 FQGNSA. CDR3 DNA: TGTGCCAGCAGCCCGGGACAGGGGGCGCGTGTTCAGTACTTC. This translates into CASSPGQGARVQYF.

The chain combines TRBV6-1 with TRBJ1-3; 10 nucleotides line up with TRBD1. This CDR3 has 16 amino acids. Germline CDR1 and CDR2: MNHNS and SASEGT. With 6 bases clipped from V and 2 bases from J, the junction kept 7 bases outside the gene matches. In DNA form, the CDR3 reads TGTGCCAGCAGCCGCGACAGGGGGCCCACTGGAAACACCATATATTTT. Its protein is CASSRDRGPTGNTIYF.

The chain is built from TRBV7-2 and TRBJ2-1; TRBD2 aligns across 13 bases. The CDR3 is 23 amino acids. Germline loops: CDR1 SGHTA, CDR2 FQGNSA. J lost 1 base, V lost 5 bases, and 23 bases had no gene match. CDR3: CASSPRGLGTSGASLGSYNEQFF. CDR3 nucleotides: TGTGCCAGCAGCCCCCGGGGACTGGGGACTAGCGGGGCATCTTTGGGGTCCTACAATGAGCAGTTCTTC.

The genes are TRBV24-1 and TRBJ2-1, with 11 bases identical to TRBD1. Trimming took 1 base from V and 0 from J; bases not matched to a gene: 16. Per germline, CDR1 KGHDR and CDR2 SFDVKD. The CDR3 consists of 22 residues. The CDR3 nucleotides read TGTGCCACCAGTGATTTACGGTTCCGGACAGGGGGCGCGGTGGGCTCCTACAATGAGCAGTTCTTC. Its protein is CATSDLRFRTGGAVGSYNEQFF.

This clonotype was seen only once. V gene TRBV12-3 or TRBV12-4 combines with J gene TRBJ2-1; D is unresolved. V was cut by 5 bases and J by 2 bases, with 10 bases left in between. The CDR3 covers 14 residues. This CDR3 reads CASSPPRTYNEQFF. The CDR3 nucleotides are TGTGCCAGCAGTCCCCCCCGAACCTACAATGAGCAGTTCTTC.

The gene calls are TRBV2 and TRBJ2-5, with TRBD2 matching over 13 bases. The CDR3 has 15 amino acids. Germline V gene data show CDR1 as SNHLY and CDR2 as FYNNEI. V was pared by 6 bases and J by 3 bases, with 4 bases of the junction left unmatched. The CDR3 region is CASSAGLAGKETQYF. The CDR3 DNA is TGTGCCAGCAGCGCGGGACTAGCGGGGAAAGAGACCCAGTACTTC.

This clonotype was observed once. The chain's CDR3 is CASSYGTGGTYEQYF. CDR3 sequence (DNA): TGTGCCAGCAGTTACGGGACAGGAGGCACCTACGAGCAGTACTTC. The gene calls are TRBV6-5 and TRBJ2-7; 8 nucleotides align to TRBD1. Per germline, CDR1 MNHEY and CDR2 SVGAGI. The CDR3 is 15 residues long. The J segment lost 2 bases and the V segment lost 2 bases, leaving 5 bases of the junction unmatched.

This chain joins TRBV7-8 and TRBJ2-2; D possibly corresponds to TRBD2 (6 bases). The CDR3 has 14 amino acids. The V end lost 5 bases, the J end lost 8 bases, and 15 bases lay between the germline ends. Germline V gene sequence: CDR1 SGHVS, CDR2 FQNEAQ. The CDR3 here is CASSRTITSGELFF. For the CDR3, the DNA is TGTGCCAGCAGCCGGACTATTACGTCGGGGGAGCTGTTTTTT.